This T cell receptor beta chain was identified during a study of cytomegalovirus exposure and HLA in healthy donors. Clones were read by immunoSEQ multiplex PCR, and TCRdb kept only the in-frame ones, dropping some. The sample includes tens of thousands of clones, around 96% seen only once; the top ten take over 1.5%. V shed 2 bases, J shed 1 base, and the junction held 1 base outside the gene matches. CDR3 length: 15 amino acids. CDR1 and CDR2 from the germline V gene are SGHVS and FNYEAQ. This clonotype originated in a man aged 18 to 35 in good health and CMV-seropositive. Material for sequencing was PBMCs. The rearrangement links TRBV7-6 to TRBJ1-1; 10 bases line up with TRBD1. The CDR3 is CASSLWDRGNTEAFF. CDR3 bases: TGTGCCAGCAGCTTATGGGACAGGGGGAACACTGAAGCTTTCTTT.